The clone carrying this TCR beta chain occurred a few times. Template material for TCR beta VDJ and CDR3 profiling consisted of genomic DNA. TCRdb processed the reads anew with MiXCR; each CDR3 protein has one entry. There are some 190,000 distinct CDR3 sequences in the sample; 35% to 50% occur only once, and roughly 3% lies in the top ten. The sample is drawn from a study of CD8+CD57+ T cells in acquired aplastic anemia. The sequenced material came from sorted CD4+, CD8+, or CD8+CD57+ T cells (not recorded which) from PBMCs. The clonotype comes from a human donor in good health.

The CDR3 protein is CASSLTRAGGSYEQYF. CDR3 sequence (DNA): TGTGCCAGCAGCTTAACTCGGGCGGGAGGGTCCTACGAGCAGTACTTC. The genes are TRBV11-2 and TRBJ2-7; 9 bases agree with TRBD2. The CDR3 extends over 16 amino acids. V gave up 2 bases and J gave up 1 base; unmatched junction bases: 6. The V gene's germline CDR1 is SGHAT and CDR2 FQNNGV.